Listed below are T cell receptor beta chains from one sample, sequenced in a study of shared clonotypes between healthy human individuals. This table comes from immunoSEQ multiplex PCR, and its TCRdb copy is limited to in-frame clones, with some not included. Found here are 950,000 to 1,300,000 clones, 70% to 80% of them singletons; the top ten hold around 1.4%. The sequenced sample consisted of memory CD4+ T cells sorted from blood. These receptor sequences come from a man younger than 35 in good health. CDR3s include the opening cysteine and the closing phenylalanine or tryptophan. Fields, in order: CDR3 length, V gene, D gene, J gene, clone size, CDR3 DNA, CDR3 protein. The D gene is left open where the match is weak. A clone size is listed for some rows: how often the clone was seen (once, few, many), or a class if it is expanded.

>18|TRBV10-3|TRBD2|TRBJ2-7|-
TGTGCCATCAGAGGGGGGACTAGCGGGGCCGAAACCTCCTACGAGCAGTACTTC
CAIRGGTSGAETSYEQYF
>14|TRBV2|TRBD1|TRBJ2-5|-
TGTGCCAGCAGGGCGGGGACAGGGAGAGAGACCCAGTACTTC
CASRAGTGRETQYF
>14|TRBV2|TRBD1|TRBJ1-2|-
TGTGCCAGCAGTGATACAGGGGGGGTCTATGGCTACACCTTC
CASSDTGGVYGYTF
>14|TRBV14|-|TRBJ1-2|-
TGTGCCAGCAGCCAAGATCAAGGAAGGGAAGGCTACACCTTC
CASSQDQGREGYTF
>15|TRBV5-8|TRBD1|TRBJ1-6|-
TGTGCCAGCAGCCTGGGACAGGAGCTTAATTCACCCCTCCACTTT
CASSLGQELNSPLHF
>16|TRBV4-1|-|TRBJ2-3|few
TGCGCCAGCAGCCAAGATCGTGGGGGGGCGACAGATACGCAGTATTTT
CASSQDRGGATDTQYF
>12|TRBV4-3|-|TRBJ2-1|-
TGCGCCAGCAGCCAAGAAACCAATGAGCAGTTCTTC
CASSQETNEQFF
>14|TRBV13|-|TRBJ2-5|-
TGTGCCAGCAGTAGCCGGGACGGTCAAGGGGCCTTGTACTTC
CASSSRDGQGALYF
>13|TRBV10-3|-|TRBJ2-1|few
TGTGCCATCGGTAACCTACCGGGCGGTGAGCAGTTCTTC
CAIGNLPGGEQFF
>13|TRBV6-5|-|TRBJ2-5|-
TGTGCCAGCAGTCGATCCCGGGGGGAGACCCAGTACTTC
CASSRSRGETQYF
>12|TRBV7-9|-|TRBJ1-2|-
TGTGCCAGCAGCCCAGGCCCCTATGGCTACACCTTC
CASSPGPYGYTF
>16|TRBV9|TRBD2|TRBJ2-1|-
TGTGCCAGCAGCCCCCGAGTGGGGGGAGGGTCAAATGAGCAGTTCTTC
CASSPRVGGGSNEQFF
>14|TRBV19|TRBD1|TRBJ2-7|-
TGTGCCAGTAGTCCCCTGGACAGGGCCTACGAGCAGTACTTC
CASSPLDRAYEQYF
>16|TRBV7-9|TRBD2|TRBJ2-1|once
TGTGCCAGCAGCCCCCCGGGACTAGCGGGAGTAGGGGGGGAGTTCTTC
CASSPPGLAGVGGEFF
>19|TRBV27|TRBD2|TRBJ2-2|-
TGTGCCAGCAGTCCCGGGACTAGCGGGAGACCCACGAACACCGGGGAGCTGTTTTTT
CASSPGTSGRPTNTGELFF
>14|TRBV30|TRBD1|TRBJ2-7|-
TGTGCCTGGGACAGGGGGCTTAGCACCTACGAGCAGTACTTC
CAWDRGLSTYEQYF
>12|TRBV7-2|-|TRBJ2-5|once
TGTGCCAGCAGTACCGGCTGGGAGACCCAGTACTTC
CASSTGWETQYF
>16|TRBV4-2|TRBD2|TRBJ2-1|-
TGTGCCAGCAGCCAAGGCGGGACTAGCGGGGACGGTGAGCAGTTCTTC
CASSQGGTSGDGEQFF
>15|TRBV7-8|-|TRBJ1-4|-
TGTGCCAGCACTTCCCCCGGGACGGGAGATGAAAAACTGTTTTTT
CASTSPGTGDEKLFF
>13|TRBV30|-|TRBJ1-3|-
TGTGCCTGGAGACAGGGAGGGAGAAACACCATATATTTT
CAWRQGGRNTIYF
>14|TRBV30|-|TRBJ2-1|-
TGTGCCGGTTGGCTGCCCATCTCCTACAATGAGCAGTTCTTC
CAGWLPISYNEQFF
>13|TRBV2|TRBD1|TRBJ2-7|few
TGTGCCAGCACCCGGACAGGGGATGGCGAGCAGTACTTC
CASTRTGDGEQYF
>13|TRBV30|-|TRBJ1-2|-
TGTGCCTGGAGTGTTGGGGGATCCTATGGCTACACCTTC
CAWSVGGSYGYTF
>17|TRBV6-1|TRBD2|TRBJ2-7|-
TGTGCCAGCAGTGAGCGGTACGTTGCTAGCGGGGGAGTCGAGCAGTACTTC
CASSERYVASGGVEQYF
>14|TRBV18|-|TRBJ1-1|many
TGTGCCAGCTCACCTGGGCGGAGTAACACTGAAGCTTTCTTT
CASSPGRSNTEAFF
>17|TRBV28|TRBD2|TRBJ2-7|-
TGTGCCAGCAGACCCGCCCGGGGGGGGAAGAGGGGATACGAGCAGTACTTC
CASRPARGGKRGYEQYF
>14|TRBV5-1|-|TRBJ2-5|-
TGCGCCAGCAGCTTGACGGGAGCGGGTGAGACCCAGTACTTC
CASSLTGAGETQYF
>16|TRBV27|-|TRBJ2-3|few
TGTGCCAGCAGTCCGCGGCCGGCCCAAAGCACAGATACGCAGTATTTT
CASSPRPAQSTDTQYF
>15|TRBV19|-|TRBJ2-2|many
TGTGCCACCAAAGCCGGGACGGGGAACACCGGGGAGCTGTTTTTT
CATKAGTGNTGELFF
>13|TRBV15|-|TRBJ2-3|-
TGTGCCACCAGCAGGAGTGGTGGCGATACGCAGTATTTT
CATSRSGGDTQYF
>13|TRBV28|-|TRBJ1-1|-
TGTGCCAGCAGCACTAGTCCACACACTGAAGCTTTCTTT
CASSTSPHTEAFF
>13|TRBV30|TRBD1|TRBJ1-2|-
TGTGCCTGGAGCCAGGGACAGTTCTATGGCTACACCTTC
CAWSQGQFYGYTF
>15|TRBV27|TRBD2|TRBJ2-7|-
TGTGCCAGCAGTTTAAAACCGGGACTAGCGAACGAGCAGTACTTC
CASSLKPGLANEQYF
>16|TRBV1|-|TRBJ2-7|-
TGCACCAGCAGCCCAGCGCTACGGGACAGACTTTACGAGCAGTACTTC
CTSSPALRDRLYEQYF
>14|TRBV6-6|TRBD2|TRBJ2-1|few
TGTGCCGCCACTAGCGGGAGCTCCTACAATGAGCAGTTCTTC
CAATSGSSYNEQFF
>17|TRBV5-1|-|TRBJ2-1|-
TGCGCCAGCAGCAGGCGACAGTTATCTGACTCCTACAATGAGCAGTTCTTC
CASSRRQLSDSYNEQFF
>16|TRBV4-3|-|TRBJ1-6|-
TGCGCCAGCAGCCAAGATCCCGGACAGTATAATTCACCCCTCCACTTT
CASSQDPGQYNSPLHF
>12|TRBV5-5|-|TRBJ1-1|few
TGTGCCAGCAGCACCCTCCAGGGGACGTCCTTCTTT
CASSTLQGTSFF
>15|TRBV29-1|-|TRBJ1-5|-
TGCAGCGTTGTTGTGAATATTGGGGGAGGTCAGCCCCAGCATTTT
CSVVVNIGGGQPQHF
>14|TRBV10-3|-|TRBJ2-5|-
TGTGCCATCAGTGAGGGGGTAGGAGAAGAGACCCAGTACTTC
CAISEGVGEETQYF
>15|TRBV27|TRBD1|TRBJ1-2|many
TGTGCCAGCAGATTCTCCTTGGGACAGTACTATGGCTACACCTTC
CASRFSLGQYYGYTF
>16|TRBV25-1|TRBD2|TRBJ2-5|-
TGTGCCAGCAGTGATCGGACTAGCGGGAGATTTGAGACCCAGTACTTC
CASSDRTSGRFETQYF
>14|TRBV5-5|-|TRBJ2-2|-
TGTGCCAGCAGCTTGGACGGAGGCCGCGGGGAGCTGTTTTTT
CASSLDGGRGELFF
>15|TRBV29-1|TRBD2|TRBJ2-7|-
TGCAGCGTTGAAGGAAGGGCGGGAGGGGTCCGGGAGCAGTACTTC
CSVEGRAGGVREQYF
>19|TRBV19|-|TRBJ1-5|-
TGTGCCAGTAGTATAGGGAAGACGACAGGAGCTACAAGCAATCAGCCCCAGCATTTT
CASSIGKTTGATSNQPQHF
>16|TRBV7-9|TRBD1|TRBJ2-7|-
TGTGCCAGCAGCTCCCCCCCGGACAGGGGCATCTACGAGCAGTACTTC
CASSSPPDRGIYEQYF
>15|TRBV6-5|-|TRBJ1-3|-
TGTGCCACCCTAAGGCAGGGAGATGCTGGAAACACCATATATTTT
CATLRQGDAGNTIYF
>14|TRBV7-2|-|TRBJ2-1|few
TGTGCCAGCAGCTTCCCCCCGGTGGGTAATGAGCAGTTCTTC
CASSFPPVGNEQFF